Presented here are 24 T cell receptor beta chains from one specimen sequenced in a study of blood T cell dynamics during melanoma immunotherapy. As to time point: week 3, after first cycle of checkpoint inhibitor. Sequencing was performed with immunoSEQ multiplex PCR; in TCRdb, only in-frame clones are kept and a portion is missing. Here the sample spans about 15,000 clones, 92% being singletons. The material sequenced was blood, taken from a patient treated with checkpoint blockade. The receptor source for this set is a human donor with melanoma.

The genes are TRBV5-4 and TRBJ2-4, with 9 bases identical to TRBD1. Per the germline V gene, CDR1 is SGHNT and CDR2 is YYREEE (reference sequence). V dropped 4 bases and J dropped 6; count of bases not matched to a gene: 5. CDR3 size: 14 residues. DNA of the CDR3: TGTGCCAGCAGCGGGGGACAGGGAAGAAACATTCAGTACTTC. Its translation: CASSGGQGRNIQYF.

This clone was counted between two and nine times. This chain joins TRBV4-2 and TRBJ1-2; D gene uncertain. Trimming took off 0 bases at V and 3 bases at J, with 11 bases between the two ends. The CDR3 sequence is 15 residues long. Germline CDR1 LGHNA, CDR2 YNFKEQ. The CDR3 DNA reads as TGTGCCAGCAGCCAAGATCTACACCGTCACTATGGCTACACCTTC. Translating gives CASSQDLHRHYGYTF.

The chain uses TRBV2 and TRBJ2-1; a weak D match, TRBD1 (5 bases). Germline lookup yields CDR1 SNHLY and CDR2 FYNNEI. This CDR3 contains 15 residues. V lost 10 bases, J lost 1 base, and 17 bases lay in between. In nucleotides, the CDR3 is TGTGCCACCGGAAGAGACAGAACTTCCTACAATGAGCAGTTCTTC. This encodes CATGRDRTSYNEQFF.

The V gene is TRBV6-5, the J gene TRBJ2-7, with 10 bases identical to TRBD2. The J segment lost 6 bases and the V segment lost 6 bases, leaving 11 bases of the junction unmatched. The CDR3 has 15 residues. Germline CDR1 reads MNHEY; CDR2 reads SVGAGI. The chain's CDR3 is CASRPIRAGGGEQYF. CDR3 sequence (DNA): TGTGCCAGCAGGCCAATTAGAGCGGGGGGGGGCGAGCAGTACTTC.

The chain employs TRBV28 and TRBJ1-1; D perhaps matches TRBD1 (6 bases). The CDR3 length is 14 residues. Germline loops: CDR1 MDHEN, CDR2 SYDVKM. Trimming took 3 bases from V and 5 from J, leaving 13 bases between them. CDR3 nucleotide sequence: TGTGCCAGCAGTTTGGTTACAGGGTCGACTGAAGCTTTCTTT. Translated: CASSLVTGSTEAFF.

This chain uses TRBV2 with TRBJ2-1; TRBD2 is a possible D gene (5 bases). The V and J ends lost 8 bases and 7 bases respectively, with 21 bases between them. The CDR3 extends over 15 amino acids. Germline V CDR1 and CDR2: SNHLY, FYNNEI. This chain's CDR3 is CASSQAAAAGNEQFF. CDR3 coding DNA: TGTGCCAGCTCACAAGCGGCCGCGGCGGGTAATGAGCAGTTCTTC.

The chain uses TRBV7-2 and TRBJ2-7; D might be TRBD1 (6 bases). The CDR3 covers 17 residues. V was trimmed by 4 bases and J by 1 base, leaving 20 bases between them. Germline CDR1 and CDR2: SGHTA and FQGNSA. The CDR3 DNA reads TGTGCCAGCAGCTCCCGGCCGACAGGTTATAGGTCCTACGAGCAGTACTTC. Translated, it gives CASSSRPTGYRSYEQYF. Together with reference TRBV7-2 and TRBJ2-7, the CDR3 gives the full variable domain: GAGVSQSPSNKVTEKGKDVELRCDPISGHTALYWYRQSLGQGLEFLIYFQGNSAPDKSGLPSDRFSAERTGGSVSTLTIQRTQQEDSAVYLCASSSRPTGYRSYEQYFGPGTRLTVT.

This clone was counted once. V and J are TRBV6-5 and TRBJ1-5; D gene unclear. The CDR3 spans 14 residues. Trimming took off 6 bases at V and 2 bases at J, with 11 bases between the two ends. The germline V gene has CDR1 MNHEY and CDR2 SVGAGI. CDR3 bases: TGTGCCAGCAGCCGGGGTACCGGCAATCAGCCCCAGCATTTT. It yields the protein CASSRGTGNQPQHF.

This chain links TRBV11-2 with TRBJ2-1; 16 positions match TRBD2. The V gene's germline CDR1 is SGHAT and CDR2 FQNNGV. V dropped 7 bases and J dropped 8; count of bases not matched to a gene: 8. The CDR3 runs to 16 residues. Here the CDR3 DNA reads TGTGCCAGCAACCAGGGACTAGCGGGAGGGCCACATGAGCAGTTCTTC. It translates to CASNQGLAGGPHEQFF.

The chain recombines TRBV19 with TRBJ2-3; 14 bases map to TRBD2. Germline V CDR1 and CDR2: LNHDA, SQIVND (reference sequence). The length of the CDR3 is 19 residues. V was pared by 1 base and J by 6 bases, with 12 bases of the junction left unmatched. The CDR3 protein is CASSIAPGLAGDGSDTQYF. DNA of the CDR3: TGTGCCAGTAGTATAGCTCCGGGACTAGCGGGAGATGGCAGCGATACGCAGTATTTT.

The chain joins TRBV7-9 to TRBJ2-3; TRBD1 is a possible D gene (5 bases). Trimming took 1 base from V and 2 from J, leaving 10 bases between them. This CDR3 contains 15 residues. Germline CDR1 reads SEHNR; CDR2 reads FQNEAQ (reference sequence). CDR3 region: CASSLGQPPTDTQYF. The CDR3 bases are TGTGCCAGCAGCTTAGGACAGCCCCCCACAGATACGCAGTATTTT.

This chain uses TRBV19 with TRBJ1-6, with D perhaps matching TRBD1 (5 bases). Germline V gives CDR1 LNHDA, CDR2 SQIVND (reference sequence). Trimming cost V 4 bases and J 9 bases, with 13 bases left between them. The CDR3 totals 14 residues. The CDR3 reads CASSRLDSGSPLHF. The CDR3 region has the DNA TGTGCCAGTAGTAGGTTAGACAGTGGTTCACCCCTCCACTTT.

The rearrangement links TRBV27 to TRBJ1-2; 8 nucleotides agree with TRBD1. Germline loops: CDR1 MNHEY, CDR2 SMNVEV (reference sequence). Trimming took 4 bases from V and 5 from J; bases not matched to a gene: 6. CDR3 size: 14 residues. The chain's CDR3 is CASSWGQDLYGYTF. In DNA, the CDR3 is TGTGCCAGCAGTTGGGGACAGGACTTATATGGCTACACCTTC.

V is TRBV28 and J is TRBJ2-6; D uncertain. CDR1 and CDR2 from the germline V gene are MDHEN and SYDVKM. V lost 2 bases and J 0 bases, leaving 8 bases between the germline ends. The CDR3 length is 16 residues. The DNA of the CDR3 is TGTGCCAGCAGTTTAACAGAAGTCTCTGGGGCCAACGTCCTGACTTTC. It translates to CASSLTEVSGANVLTF.

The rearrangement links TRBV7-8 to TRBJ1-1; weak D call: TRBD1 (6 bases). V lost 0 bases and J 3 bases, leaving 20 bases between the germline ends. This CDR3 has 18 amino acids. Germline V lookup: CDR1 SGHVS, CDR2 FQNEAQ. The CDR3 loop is CASSLAGRNRALDTEAFF. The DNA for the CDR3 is TGTGCCAGCAGCTTAGCGGGGAGAAACAGGGCTTTGGACACTGAAGCTTTCTTT.

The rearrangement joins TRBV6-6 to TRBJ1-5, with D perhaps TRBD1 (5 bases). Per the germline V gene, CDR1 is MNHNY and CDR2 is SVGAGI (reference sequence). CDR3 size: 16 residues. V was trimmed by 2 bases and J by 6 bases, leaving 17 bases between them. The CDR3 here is CASSYGRGARSQPQHF. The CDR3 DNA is TGTGCCAGCAGTTACGGACGAGGGGCGCGAAGTCAGCCCCAGCATTTT.

CDR3 sequence reads: CASSLGGSGGRTDTQYF. The CDR3 DNA is TGTGCCAGCAGCTTAGGGGGTAGCGGGGGCCGCACAGATACGCAGTATTTT. The gene calls are TRBV7-6 and TRBJ2-3, with 9 bases aligning to TRBD2. Germline V gene sequence: CDR1 SGHVS, CDR2 FNYEAQ. The CDR3 contains 17 residues. V gave up 1 base and J gave up 1 base; unmatched junction bases: 6.

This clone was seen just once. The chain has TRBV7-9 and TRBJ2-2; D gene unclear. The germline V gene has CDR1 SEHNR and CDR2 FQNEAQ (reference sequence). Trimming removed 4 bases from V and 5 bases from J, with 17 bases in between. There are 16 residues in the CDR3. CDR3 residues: CASSSPTAWGTGELFF. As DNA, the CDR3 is TGTGCCAGCAGCTCGCCGACCGCCTGGGGAACCGGGGAGCTGTTTTTT.

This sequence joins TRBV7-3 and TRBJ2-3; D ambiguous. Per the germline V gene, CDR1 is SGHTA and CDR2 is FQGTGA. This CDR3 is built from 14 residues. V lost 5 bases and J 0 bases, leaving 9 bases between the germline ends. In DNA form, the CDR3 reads TGTGCCAGCAGCCAAGGACCCAGCACAGATACGCAGTATTTT. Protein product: CASSQGPSTDTQYF.

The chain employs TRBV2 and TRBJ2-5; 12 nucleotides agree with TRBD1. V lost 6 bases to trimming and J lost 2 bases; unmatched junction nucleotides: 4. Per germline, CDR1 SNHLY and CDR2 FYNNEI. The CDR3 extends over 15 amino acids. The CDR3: CASRVGQGAQETQYF. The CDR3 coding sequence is TGTGCCAGCAGAGTGGGACAGGGGGCGCAAGAGACCCAGTACTTC.

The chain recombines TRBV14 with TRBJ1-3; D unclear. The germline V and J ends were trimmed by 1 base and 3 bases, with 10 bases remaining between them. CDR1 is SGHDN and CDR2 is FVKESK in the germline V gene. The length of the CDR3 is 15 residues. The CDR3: CASSQGSLGGNTIYF. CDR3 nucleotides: TGTGCCAGCAGCCAAGGGTCATTGGGTGGAAACACCATATATTTT.

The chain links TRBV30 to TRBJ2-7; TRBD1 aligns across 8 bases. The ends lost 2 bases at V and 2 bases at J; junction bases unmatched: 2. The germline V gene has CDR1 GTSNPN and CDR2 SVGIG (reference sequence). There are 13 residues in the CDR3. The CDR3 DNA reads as TGTGCCTGGAGTAGGGACAGGACCTACGAGCAGTACTTC. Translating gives CAWSRDRTYEQYF. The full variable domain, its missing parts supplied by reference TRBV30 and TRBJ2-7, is SQTIHQWPATLVQPVGSPLSLECTVEGTSNPNLYWYRQAAGRGLQLLFYSVGIGQISSEVPQNLSASRPQDRQFILSSKKLLLSDSGFYLCAWSRDRTYEQYFGPGTRLTVT.

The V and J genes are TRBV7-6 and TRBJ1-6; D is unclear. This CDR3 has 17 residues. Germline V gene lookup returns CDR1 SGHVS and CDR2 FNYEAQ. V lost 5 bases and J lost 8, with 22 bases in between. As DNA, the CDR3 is TGTGCCAGCAGCCCGGGTTTAGGCGTTGGGGTCGATTCACCCCTCCACTTT. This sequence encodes CASSPGLGVGVDSPLHF. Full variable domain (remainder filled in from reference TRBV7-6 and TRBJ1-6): GAGVSQSPRYKVTKRGQDVALRCDPISGHVSLYWYRQALGQGPEFLTYFNYEAQQDKSGLPNDRFSAERPEGSISTLTIQRTEQRDSAMYRCASSPGLGVGVDSPLHFGNGTRLTVT.

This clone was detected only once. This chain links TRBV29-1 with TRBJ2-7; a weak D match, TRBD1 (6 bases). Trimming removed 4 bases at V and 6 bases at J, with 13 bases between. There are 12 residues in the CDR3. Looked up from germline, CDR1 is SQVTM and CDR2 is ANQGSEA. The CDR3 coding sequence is TGCAGCGTTGGGATTTGGGGGCTCGAGCAGTACTTC. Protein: CSVGIWGLEQYF.